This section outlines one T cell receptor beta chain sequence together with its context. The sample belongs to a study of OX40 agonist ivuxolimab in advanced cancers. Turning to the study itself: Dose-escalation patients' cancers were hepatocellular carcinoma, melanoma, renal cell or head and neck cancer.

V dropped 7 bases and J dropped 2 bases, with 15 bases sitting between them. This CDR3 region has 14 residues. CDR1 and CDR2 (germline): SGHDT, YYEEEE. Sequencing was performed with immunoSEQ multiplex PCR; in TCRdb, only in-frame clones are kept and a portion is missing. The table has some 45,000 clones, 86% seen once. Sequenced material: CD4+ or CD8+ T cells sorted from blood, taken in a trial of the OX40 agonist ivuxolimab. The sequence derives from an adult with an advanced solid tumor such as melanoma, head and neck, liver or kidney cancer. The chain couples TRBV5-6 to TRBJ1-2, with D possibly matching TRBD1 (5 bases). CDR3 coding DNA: TGTGCCAGCGTTTTAGGGGCGACCAACTATGGCTACACCTTC. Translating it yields CASVLGATNYGYTF.